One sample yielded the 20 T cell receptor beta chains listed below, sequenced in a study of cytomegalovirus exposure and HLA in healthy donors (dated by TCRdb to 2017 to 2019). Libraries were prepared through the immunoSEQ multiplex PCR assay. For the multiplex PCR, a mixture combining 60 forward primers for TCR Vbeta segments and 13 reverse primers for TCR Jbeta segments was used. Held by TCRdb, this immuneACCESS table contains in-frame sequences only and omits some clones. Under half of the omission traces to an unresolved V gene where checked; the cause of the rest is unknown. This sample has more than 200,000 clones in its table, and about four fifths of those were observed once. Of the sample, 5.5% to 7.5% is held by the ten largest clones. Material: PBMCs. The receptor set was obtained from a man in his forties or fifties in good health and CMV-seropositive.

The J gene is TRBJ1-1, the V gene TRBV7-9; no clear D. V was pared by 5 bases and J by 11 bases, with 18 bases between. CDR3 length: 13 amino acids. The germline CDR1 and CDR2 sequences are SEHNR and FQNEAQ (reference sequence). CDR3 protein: CASSPTIAYAAFF. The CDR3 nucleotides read TGTGCCAGCAGCCCTACCATAGCCTACGCGGCTTTCTTT.

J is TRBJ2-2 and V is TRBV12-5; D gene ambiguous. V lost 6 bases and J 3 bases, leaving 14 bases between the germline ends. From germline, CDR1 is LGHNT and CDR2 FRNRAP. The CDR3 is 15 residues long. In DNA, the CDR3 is TGTGCTAGTGGCGGAGACTGGCCCGACACCGGGGAGCTGTTTTTT. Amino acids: CASGGDWPDTGELFF.

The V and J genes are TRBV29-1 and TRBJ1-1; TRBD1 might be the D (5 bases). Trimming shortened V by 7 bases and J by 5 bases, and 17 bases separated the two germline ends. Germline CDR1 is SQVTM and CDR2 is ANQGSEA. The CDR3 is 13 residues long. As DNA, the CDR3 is TGCAGCGCCCGGAGGGGCTCGGAGACTGAAGCTTTCTTT. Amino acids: CSARRGSETEAFF.

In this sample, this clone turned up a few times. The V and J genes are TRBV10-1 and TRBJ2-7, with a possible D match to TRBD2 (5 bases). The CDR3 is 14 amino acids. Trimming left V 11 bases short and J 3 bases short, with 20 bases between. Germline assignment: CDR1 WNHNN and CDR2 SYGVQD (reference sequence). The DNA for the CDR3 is TGCGCCTTGACAAGGTGGGAGAGATTCTACGAGCAGTACGTC. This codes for CALTRWERFYEQYV.

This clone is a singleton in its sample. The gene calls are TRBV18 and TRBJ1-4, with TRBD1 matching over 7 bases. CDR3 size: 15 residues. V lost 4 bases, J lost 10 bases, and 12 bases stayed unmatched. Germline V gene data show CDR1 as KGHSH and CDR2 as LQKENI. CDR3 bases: TGTGCCAGCTCACGTCTACAGGGGCGAGGGGGAAAACTGTTTTTT. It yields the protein CASSRLQGRGGKLFF.

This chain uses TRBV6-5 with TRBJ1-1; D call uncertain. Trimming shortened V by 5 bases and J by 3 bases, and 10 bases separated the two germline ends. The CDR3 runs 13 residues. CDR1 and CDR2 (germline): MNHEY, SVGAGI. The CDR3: CASSPFRDTEAFF. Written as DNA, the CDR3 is TGTGCCAGCAGTCCCTTCCGGGACACTGAAGCTTTCTTT.

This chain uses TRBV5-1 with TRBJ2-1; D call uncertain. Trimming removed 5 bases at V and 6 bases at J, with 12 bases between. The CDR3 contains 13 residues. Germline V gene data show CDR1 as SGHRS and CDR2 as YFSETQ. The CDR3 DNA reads TGCGCCAGCAGGCCCCTCGAGATCAATGAGCAGTTCTTC. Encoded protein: CASRPLEINEQFF.

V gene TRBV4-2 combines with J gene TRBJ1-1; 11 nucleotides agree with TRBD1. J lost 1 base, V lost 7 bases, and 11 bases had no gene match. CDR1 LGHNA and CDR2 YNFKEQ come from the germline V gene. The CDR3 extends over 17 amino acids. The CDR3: CASTPGQGALGNTEAFF. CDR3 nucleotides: TGTGCCAGCACACCCGGACAGGGGGCGCTCGGGAACACTGAAGCTTTCTTT.

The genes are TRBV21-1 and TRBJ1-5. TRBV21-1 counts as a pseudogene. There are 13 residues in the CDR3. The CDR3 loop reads CASSRGDSPRGYF. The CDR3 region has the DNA TGTGCCAGCAGCAGGGGGGACTCACCGCGAGGGTATTTT.

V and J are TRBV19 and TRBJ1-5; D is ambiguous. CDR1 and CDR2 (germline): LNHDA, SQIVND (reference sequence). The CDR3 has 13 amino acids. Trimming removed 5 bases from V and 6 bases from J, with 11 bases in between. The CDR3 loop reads CASSATRGQPQHF. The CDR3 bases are TGTGCCAGTAGTGCCACACGGGGTCAGCCCCAGCATTTT.

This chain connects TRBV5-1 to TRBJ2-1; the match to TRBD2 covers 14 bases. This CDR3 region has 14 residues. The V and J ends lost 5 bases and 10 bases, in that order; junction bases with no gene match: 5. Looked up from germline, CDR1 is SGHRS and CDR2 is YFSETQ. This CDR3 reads CASRGLAGAREQFF. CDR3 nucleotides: TGCGCCAGCAGGGGACTAGCGGGAGCACGGGAGCAGTTCTTC.

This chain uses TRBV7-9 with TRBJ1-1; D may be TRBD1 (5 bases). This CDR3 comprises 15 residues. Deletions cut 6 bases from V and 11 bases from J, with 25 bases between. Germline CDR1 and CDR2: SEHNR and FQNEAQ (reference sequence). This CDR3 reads CASSPLPQQEPGAFF. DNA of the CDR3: TGTGCCAGCAGTCCATTACCCCAACAGGAGCCCGGGGCTTTCTTT.

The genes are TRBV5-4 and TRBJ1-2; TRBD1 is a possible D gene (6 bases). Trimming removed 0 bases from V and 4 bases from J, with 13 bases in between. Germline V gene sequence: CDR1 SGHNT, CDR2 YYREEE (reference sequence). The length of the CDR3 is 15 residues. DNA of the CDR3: TGTGCCAGCAGCTTGGAACCAGGGGACATCTATGGCTACACCTTC. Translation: CASSLEPGDIYGYTF.

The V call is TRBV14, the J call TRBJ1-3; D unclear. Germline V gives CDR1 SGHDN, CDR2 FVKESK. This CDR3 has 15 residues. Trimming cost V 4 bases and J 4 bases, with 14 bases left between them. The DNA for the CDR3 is TGTGCCAGCAGCCCCAGCAGAGGTCGCGGAAACACCATATATTTT. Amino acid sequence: CASSPSRGRGNTIYF.

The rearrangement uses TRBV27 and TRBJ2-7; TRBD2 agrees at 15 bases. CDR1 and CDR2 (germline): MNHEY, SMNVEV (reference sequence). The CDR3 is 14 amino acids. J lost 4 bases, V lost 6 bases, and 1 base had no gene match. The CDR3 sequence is CASRGTSGRYEQYF. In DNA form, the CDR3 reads TGTGCCAGCAGGGGGACTAGCGGGAGGTACGAGCAGTACTTC.

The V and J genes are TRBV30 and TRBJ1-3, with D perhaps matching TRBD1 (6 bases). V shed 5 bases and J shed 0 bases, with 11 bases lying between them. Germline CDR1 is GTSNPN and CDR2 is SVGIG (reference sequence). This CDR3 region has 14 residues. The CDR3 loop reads CAWERGISGNTIYF. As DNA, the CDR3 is TGTGCCTGGGAAAGGGGGATCTCTGGAAACACCATATATTTT.

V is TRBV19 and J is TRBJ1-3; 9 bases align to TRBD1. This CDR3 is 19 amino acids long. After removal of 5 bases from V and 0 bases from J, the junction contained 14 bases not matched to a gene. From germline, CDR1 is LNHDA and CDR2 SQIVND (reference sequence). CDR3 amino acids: CASSPRDRVLANSGNTIYF. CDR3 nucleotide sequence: TGTGCCAGTAGTCCTCGGGACAGGGTGTTGGCGAACTCTGGAAACACCATATATTTT.

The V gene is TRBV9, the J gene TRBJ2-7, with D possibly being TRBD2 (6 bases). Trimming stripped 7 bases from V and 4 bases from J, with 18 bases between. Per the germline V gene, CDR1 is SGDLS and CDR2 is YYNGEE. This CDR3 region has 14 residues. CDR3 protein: CASSLRREPYEQYF. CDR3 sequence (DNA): TGTGCCAGCTCCCTCCGGAGGGAACCATACGAGCAGTACTTC.

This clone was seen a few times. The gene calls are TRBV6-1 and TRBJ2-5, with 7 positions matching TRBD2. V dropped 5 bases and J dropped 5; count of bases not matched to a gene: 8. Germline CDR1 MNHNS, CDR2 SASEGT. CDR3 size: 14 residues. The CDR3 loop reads CASSLSSGLETQYF. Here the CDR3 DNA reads TGTGCCAGCAGTTTAAGTAGCGGGCTGGAGACCCAGTACTTC.

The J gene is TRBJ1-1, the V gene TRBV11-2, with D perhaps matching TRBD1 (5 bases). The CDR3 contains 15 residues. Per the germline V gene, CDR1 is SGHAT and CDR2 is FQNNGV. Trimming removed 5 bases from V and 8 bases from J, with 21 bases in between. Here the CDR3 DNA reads TGTGCCAGCAGCGGGGCTTCATACCTGGGGGGGGAAGCTTTCTTT. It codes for CASSGASYLGGEAFF.